The T cell receptor (beta chain) described here comes from a study of blood T cells in healthy people across ages. Study results and limitations: Higher diversity, along with more naive CD4+ cells, distinguished long-lived donors from aged donors. With donor CMV status unknown, expanded clonotype changes were possibly confounded.

The sample holds a few counts of this clonotype. Its cognate antigen is unknown. The use of a sample-barcoded 5' primer and a J-beta primer mix characterized a second PCR of 7 to 11 cycles. Via MiXCR, TCRdb re-called the 5' RACE reads, giving one row per CDR3 protein. The table has about 620,000 distinct CDR3 sequences, roughly 20% seen once; the top ten hold roughly 3.7%. CDR1 is SEHNR, CDR2 FQNEAQ, per germline (reference sequence). This CDR3 spans 15 amino acids. The V end lost 5 bases, the J end lost 4 bases, and 16 bases lay between the germline ends. This sequence originates from a man between 65 and 80 years old in good health. The chain carries TRBV7-9 and TRBJ2-3; weak D call: TRBD1 (6 bases). Sample: blood. The CDR3 DNA sequence: TGTGCCAGCAGCCCCATCCAGGGGACCCCAGATACGCAGTATTTT. This translates into CASSPIQGTPDTQYF.